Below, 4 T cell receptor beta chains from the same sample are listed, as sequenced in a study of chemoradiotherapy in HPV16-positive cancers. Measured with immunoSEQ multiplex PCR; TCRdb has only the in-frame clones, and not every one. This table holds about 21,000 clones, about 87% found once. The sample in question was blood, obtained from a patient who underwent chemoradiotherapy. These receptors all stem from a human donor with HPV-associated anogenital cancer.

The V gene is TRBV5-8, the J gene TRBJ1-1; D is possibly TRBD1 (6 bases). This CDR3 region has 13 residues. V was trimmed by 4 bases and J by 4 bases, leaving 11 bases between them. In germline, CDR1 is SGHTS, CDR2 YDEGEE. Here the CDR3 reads CASSQGRGTEAFF. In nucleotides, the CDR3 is TGTGCCAGCAGCCAGGGGAGGGGCACTGAAGCTTTCTTT.

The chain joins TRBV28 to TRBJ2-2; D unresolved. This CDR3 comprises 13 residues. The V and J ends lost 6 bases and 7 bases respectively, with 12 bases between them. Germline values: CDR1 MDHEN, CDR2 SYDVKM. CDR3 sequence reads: CASRTNEIGELFF. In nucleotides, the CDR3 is TGTGCCAGCAGGACAAACGAGATCGGGGAGCTGTTTTTT.

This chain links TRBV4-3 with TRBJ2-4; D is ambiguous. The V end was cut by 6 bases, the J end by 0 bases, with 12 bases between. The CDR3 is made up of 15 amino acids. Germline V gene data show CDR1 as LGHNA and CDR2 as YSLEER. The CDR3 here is CASRRSSRAKNIQYF. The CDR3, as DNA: TGCGCCAGCAGAAGGAGCTCTAGAGCCAAAAACATTCAGTACTTC.

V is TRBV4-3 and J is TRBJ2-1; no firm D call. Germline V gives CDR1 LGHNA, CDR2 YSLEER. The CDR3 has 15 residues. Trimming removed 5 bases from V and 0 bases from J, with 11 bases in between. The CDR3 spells CASSWTASSYNEQFF. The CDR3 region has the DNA TGCGCCAGCAGCTGGACCGCCAGCTCCTACAATGAGCAGTTCTTC.